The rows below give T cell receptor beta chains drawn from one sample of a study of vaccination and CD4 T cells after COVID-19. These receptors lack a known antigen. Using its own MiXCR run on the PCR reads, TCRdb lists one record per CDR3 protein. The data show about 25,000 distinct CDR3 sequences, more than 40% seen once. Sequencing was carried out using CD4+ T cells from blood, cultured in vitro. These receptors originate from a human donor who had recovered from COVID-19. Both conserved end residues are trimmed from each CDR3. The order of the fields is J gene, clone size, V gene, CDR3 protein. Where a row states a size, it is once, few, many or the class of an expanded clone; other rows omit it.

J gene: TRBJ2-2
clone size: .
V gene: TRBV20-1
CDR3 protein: SARDLGLAGPGELF

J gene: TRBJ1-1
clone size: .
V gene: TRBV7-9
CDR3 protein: ASSFSENNAF

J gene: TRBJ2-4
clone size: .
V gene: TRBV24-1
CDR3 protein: ATSAGANIQY

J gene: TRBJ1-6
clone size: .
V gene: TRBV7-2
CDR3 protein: ASGGQSNSPLH

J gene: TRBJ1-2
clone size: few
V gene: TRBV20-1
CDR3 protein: SARGDRGKHTNYGYT

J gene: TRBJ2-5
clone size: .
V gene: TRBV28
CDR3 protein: ASSPPTPGSKTQY

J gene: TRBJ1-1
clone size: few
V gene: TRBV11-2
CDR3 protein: ASSSMGALNTEAF

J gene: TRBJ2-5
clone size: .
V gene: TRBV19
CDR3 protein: ASSTRDRVQGQETQY

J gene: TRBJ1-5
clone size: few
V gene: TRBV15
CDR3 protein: ATSPGGSDQPQH

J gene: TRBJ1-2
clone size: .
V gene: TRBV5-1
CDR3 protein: ASSPLGGHRGYT

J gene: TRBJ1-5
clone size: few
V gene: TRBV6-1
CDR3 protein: ASRRGAGVVLVQPQH

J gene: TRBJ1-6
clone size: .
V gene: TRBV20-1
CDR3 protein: SAGTETPLH

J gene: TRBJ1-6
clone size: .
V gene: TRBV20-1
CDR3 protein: SARDRTTGSPLH

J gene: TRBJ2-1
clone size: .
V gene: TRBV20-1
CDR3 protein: SARGTSGNYNEQF

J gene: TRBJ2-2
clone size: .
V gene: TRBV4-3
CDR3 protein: ASSQVGGHGTGELF

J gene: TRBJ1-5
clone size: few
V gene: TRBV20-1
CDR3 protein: SASPGPRVQPQH

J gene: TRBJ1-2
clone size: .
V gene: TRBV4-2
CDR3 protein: ASSQEAAGGDRNGYT

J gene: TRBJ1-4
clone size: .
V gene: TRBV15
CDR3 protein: ATSLVARTNEKLF

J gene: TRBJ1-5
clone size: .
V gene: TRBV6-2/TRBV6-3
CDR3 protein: ASSQYTSRGNQPQH

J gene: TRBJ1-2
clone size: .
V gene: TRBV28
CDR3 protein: ASSRDGTYGYT

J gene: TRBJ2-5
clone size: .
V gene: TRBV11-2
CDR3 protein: ASSFMGLAGPRETQY

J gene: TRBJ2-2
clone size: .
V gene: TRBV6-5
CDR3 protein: ASSYSVRGDLAGELF

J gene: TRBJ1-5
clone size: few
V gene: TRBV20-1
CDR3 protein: SARDGQTNQPQH

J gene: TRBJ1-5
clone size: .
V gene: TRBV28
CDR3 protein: ASSSYWGDHYQPQH

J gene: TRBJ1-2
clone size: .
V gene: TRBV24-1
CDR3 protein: ATSDLGLGQLGYT

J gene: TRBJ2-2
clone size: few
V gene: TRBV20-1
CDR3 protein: SAHEGWTTGELF

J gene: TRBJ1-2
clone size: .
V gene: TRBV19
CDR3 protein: ASSSLGAGYT

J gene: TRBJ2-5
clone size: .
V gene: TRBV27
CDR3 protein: ASSLLAGVPETQY

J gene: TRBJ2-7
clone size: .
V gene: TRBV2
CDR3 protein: ASSDQGRGYEQY

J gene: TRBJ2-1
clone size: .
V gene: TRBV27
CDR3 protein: ASCRVTGDGALGNNEQF

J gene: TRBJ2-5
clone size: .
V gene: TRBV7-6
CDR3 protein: ASSLPGQQETQY

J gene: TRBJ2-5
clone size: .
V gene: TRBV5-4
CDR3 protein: ASSPRTAYTDRRETQY

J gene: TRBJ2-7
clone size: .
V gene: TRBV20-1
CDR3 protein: SARRPTSGYEQY

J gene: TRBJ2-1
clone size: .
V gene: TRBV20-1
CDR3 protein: SARREGPKTEQF

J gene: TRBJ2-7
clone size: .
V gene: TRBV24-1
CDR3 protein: ATSDISLEWSYEQY

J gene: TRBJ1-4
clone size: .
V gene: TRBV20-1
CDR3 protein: SAIRGNEKLF

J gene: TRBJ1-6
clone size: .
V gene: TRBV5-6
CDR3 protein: ASSLGGGAYNSPLH

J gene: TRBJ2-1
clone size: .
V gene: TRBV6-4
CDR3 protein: ASSGSTSGSNEQF

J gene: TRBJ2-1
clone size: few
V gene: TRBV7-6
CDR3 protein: ASSLDTGGSYNEQF

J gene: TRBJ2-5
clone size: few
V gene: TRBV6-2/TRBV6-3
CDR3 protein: ASGSTPTGQGKWETQY

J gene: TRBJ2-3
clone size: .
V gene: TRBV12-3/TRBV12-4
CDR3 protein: ASTQGLAMYTQY

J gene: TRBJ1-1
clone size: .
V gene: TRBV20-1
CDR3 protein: SARIQGAEAF

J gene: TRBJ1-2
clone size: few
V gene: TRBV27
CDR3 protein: ASRLTGGYGYT

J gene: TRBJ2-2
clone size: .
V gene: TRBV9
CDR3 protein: ASSPRWDANTGELF